The clone carrying this T cell receptor (beta chain) was detected only a few times. The data derive from a study of blood T cell repertoires in COVID-19. Study information: PBMCs, B-cell-depleted T cells, or T cells provided the cDNA or gDNA that made up the material.

Germline V CDR1 and CDR2: LNHDA, SQIVND (reference sequence). V was pared by 6 bases and J by 3 bases, with 6 bases of the junction left unmatched. The CDR3 totals 15 residues. The protocol was immunoSEQ multiplex PCR, while the TCRdb copy is restricted to in-frame clones and leaves out a portion. Of around 33,000 clones in the sample, around 80% are singletons; the top ten hold about 14%. This receptor was obtained from an elderly man with active or convalescent COVID-19. The sample was peripheral blood. The V gene is TRBV19, the J gene TRBJ2-7; 12 bases map to TRBD2. The CDR3 loop reads CASRLTSGSLYEQYF. Here the CDR3 DNA reads TGTGCCAGTAGGCTGACTAGCGGGAGTCTCTACGAGCAGTACTTC. The full variable domain, rest sourced from reference TRBV19 and TRBJ2-7, is DGGITQSPKYLFRKEGQNVTLSCEQNLNHDAMYWYRQDPGQGLRLIYYSQIVNDFQKGDIAEGYSVSREKKESFPLTVTSAQKNPTAFYLCASRLTSGSLYEQYFGPGTRLTVT.